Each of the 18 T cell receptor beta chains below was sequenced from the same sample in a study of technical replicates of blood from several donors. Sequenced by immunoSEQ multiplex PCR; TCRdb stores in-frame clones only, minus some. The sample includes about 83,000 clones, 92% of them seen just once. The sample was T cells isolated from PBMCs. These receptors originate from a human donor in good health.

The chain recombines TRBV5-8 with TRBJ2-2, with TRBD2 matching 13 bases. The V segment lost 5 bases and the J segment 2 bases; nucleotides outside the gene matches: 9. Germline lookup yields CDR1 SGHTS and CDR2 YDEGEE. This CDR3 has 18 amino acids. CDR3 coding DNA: TGTGCCAGCAGGTCCGGGACTAGCGGGACGATAAACACCGGGGAGCTGTTTTTT. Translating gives CASRSGTSGTINTGELFF. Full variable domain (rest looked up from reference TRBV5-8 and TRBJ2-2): EAGVTQSPTHLIKTRGQQATLRCSPISGHTSVYWYQQALGLGLQFLLWYDEGEERNRGNFPPRFSGRQFPNYSSELNVNALELEDSALYLCASRSGTSGTINTGELFFGEGSRLTVL.

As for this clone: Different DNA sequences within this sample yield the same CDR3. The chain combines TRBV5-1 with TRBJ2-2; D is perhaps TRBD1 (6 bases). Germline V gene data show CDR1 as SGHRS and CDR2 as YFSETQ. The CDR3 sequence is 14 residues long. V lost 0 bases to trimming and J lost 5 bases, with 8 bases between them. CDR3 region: CASSLGTGTGELFF. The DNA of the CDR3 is TGCGCCAGCAGCTTGGGAACAGGGACCGGGGAGCTGTTTTTT.

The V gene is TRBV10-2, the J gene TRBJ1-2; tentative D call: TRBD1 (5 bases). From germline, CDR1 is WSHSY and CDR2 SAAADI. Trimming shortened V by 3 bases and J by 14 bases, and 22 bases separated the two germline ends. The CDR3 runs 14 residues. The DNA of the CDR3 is TGCGCCAGCAGTGATTTGGGGGGAGATGATGGTAGGACCTTC. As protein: CASSDLGGDDGRTF.

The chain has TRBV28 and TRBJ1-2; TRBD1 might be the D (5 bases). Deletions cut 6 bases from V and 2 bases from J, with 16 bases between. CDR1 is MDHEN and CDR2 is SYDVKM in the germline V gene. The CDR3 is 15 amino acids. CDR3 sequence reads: CASSEGDSRNYGYTF. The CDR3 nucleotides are TGTGCCAGCAGCGAAGGGGATTCGCGGAACTATGGCTACACCTTC.

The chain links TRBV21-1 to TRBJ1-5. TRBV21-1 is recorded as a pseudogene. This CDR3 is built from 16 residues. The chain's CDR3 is CASSNLSVDGNQPQHF. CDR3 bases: TGTGCCAGCAGCAACCTATCGGTCGACGGGAATCAGCCCCAGCATTTT.

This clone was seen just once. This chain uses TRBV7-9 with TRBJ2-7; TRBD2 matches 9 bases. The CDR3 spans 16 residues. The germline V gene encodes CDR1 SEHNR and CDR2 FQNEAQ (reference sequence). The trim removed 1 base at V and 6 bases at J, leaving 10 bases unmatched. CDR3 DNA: TGTGCCAGCAGCTTAGATTGGGTAGCGGGAGTACTCGAGCAGTACTTC. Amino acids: CASSLDWVAGVLEQYF.

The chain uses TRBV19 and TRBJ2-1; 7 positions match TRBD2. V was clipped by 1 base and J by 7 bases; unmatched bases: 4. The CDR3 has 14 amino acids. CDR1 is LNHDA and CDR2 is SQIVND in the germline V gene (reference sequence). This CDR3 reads CASSIGTSYNEQFF. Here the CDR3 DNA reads TGTGCCAGTAGTATAGGGACTAGTTATAATGAGCAGTTCTTC.

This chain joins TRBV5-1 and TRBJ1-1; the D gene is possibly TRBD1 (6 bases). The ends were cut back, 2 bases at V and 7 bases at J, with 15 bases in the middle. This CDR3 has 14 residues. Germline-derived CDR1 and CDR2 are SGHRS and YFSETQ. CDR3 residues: CASSFRGADFEAFF. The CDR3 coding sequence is TGCGCCAGCAGCTTCCGGGGGGCTGACTTTGAAGCTTTCTTT.

The CDR3, as DNA: TGCGCCAGCAGCTTGGTCGGACTAGATATAGTTATGGGGGGAGAGACCCAGTACTTC. Amino acid sequence: CASSLVGLDIVMGGETQYF. V and J are TRBV5-1 and TRBJ2-5; 7 bases line up with TRBD2. The CDR3 spans 19 residues. Germline V lookup: CDR1 SGHRS, CDR2 YFSETQ. With 0 bases clipped from V and 4 bases from J, the junction kept 18 bases outside the gene matches.

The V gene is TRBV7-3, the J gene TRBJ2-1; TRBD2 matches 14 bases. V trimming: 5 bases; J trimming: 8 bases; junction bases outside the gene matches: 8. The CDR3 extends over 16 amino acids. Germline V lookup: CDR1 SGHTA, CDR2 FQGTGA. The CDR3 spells CASSLGTSGGIDEQFF. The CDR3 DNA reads TGTGCCAGCAGCCTTGGGACTAGCGGGGGTATCGATGAGCAGTTCTTC.

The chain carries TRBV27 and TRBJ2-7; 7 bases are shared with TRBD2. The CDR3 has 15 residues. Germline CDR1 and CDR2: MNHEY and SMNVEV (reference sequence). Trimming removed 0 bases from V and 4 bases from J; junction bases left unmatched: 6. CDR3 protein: CASSLSAGTTYEQYF. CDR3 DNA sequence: TGTGCCAGCAGTTTATCGGCGGGGACTACTTACGAGCAGTACTTC.

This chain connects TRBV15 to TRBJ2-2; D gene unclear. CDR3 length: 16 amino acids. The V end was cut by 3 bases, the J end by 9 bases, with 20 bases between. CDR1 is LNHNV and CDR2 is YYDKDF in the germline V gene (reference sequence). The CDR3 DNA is TGTGCCACCAGCAGCGCGCAGAACGTGATAGCCTGGGAGCTGTTTTTT. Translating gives CATSSAQNVIAWELFF.

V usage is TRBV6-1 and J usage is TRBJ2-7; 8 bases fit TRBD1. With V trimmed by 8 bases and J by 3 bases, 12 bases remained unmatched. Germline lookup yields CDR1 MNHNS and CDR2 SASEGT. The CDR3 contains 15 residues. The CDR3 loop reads CASGFGTGHNYEQYF. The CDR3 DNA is TGTGCCAGCGGTTTCGGGACAGGACACAACTACGAGCAGTACTTC.

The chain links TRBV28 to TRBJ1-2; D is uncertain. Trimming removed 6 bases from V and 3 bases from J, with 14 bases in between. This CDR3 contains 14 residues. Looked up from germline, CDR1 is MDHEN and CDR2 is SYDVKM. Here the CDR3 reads CASSRAGSDYGYTF. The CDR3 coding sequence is TGTGCCAGCAGCCGCGCGGGTAGCGACTATGGCTACACCTTC.

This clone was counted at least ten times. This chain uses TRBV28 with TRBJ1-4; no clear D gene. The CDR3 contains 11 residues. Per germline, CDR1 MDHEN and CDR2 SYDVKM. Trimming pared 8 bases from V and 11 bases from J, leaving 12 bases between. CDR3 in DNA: TGTGCCAGCGGGTGGAACTACAAACTGTTTTTT. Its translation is CASGWNYKLFF. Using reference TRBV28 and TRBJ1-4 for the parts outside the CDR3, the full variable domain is DVKVTQSSRYLVKRTGEKVFLECVQDMDHENMFWYRQDPGLGLRLIYFSYDVKMKEKGDIPEGYSVSREKKERFSLILESASTNQTSMYLCASGWNYKLFFGSGTQLSVL.

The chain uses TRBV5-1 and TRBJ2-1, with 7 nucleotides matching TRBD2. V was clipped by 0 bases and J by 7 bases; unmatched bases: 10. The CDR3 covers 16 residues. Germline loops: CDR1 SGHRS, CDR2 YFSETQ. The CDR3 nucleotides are TGCGCCAGCAGCTTGGGGGGCGGGAGCATAGAGAATGAGCAGTTCTTC. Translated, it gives CASSLGGGSIENEQFF. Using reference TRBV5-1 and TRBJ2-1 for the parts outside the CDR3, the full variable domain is KAGVTQTPRYLIKTRGQQVTLSCSPISGHRSVSWYQQTPGQGLQFLFEYFSETQRNKGNFPGRFSGRQFSNSRSEMNVSTLELGDSALYLCASSLGGGSIENEQFFGPGTRLTVL.

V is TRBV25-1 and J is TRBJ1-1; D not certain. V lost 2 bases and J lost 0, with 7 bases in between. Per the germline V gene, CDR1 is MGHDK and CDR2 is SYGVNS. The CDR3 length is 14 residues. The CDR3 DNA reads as TGTGCCAGCAGTGAAAGCAGGATGAACACTGAAGCTTTCTTT. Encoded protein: CASSESRMNTEAFF.

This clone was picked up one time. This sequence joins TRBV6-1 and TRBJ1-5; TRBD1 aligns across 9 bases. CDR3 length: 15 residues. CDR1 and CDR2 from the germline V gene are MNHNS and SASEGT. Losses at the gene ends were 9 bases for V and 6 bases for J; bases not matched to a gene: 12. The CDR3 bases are TGTGCCAGTTGGACCGGGACAGGGTTGAGTCAGCCCCAGCATTTT. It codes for CASWTGTGLSQPQHF.